The subject of this entry is one TCR beta chain. Its antigen is still unknown. The record originates from a study of beta chain features in type 1 diabetes. Study-wide findings and caveats: When Type 1 diabetes patients were examined, their TCRB CDR3s proved moderately but significantly shorter in all four CD4+ subsets. The similarity of naive, central memory and Treg TCRB repertoires appeared greater among patients than among healthy donors.

CDR1 SGHTA and CDR2 FQGNSA come from the germline V gene. The ends lost 5 bases at V and 4 bases at J; junction bases unmatched: 2. This CDR3 has 13 residues. The authors reverse transcribed all of the isolated RNA, so sequencing captured expressed TCRB transcripts. Mean read depth for naive, central memory and regulatory T cell samples was about 3.6 million reads. The method was immunoSEQ multiplex PCR; TCRdb's version includes in-frame clones alone and lacks a portion of them. The sample shows some 270,000 clones, 11% of them seen only once. This rearrangement joins TRBV7-2 to TRBJ2-5; 9 bases are shared with TRBD1. The sequenced material came from naive CD4+ T cells from blood. This clonotype was obtained from a man aged 25 to 40 with type 1 diabetes. As DNA, the CDR3 is TGTGCCAGCAGCGACAGGGGGGGAGAGACCCAGTACTTC. Amino acids: CASSDRGGETQYF.